The 10 T cell receptor beta chains below come from one sample, sequenced in a study of blood T cell repertoires in COVID-19. Data came from immunoSEQ multiplex PCR; TCRdb stores just in-frame clones and leaves some out. Of more than 85,000 clones in the sample, roughly 80% are singletons; the top ten hold roughly 15%. Specimen: peripheral blood. The source is an elderly woman with acute or convalescent COVID-19.

The J gene is TRBJ1-5, the V gene TRBV19; tentatively, D is TRBD1 (5 bases). From germline, CDR1 is LNHDA and CDR2 SQIVND (reference sequence). Trimming removed 4 bases from V and 10 bases from J, with 17 bases in between. This CDR3 spans 14 amino acids. CDR3 nucleotides: TGTGCCAGTAGTACGACCGCGCGGGGGGGTCCCCAGCATTTT. Its protein product is CASSTTARGGPQHF. The full variable domain, rest sourced from reference TRBV19 and TRBJ1-5, is DGGITQSPKYLFRKEGQNVTLSCEQNLNHDAMYWYRQDPGQGLRLIYYSQIVNDFQKGDIAEGYSVSREKKESFPLTVTSAQKNPTAFYLCASSTTARGGPQHFGDGTRLSIL.

V gene TRBV27 combines with J gene TRBJ2-7; 7 bases map to TRBD1. The length of the CDR3 is 15 residues. With V trimmed by 5 bases and J by 0 bases, 7 bases remained unmatched. CDR1 is MNHEY and CDR2 is SMNVEV in the germline V gene (reference sequence). The CDR3 nucleotides are TGTGCCAGCAGTCTCCGGACAGGCAGCTCCTACGAGCAGTACTTC. As protein: CASSLRTGSSYEQYF.

The V and J genes are TRBV2 and TRBJ2-3; weak D call: TRBD1 (5 bases). CDR1 and CDR2 from the germline V gene are SNHLY and FYNNEI. The CDR3 extends over 13 amino acids. V lost 7 bases and J lost 2, with 10 bases in between. CDR3 sequence (DNA): TGTGCCAGCAACAGGTTCCCCACAGATACGCAGTATTTT. Translation: CASNRFPTDTQYF.

J is TRBJ2-2 and V is TRBV11-2; D is perhaps TRBD2 (6 bases). CDR3 length equals 15 residues. CDR1 is SGHAT, CDR2 FQNNGV, per germline. The V end lost 5 bases, the J end lost 2 bases, and 12 bases lay between the germline ends. Here the CDR3 DNA reads TGTGCCAGCAGCCCGGGACTCTTAAACACCGGGGAGCTGTTTTTT. Translated: CASSPGLLNTGELFF.

This chain connects TRBV4-2 to TRBJ1-1, with D unclear. Germline lookup yields CDR1 LGHNA and CDR2 YNFKEQ. This CDR3 is built from 16 residues. V was cut by 3 bases and J by 0 bases, with 14 bases left in between. The CDR3 protein is CASSQPQGGLNTEAFF. CDR3 bases: TGTGCCAGCAGCCAGCCTCAAGGCGGGTTGAACACTGAAGCTTTCTTT.

This chain joins TRBV5-1 and TRBJ1-6; D ambiguous. This CDR3 region has 12 residues. From germline, CDR1 is SGHRS and CDR2 YFSETQ. Trimming cost V 4 bases and J 8 bases, with 7 bases left between them. The CDR3 DNA follows: TGCGCCAGCAGCCACCCGGATTCACCCCTCCACTTT. This sequence encodes CASSHPDSPLHF.

This chain connects TRBV19 to TRBJ2-3; the D is unclear. With 1 base removed from V and 3 bases from J, the gap between germline ends came to 11 bases. The CDR3 has 15 residues. CDR1 and CDR2 (germline): LNHDA, SQIVND (reference sequence). CDR3 loop: CASSIGGRSTDTQYF. The CDR3 coding sequence is TGTGCCAGTAGTATAGGAGGAAGAAGTACAGATACGCAGTATTTT.

This clone was recorded once. The genes are TRBV28 and TRBJ1-4; D is undetermined. The V gene's germline CDR1 is MDHEN and CDR2 SYDVKM. The V end was cut by 6 bases, the J end by 8 bases, with 10 bases between. This CDR3 has 12 amino acids. The CDR3 loop reads CASSKSLEKLFF. CDR3 bases: TGTGCCAGCAGCAAGTCTCTAGAAAAACTGTTTTTT.

The chain is built from TRBV7-2 and TRBJ2-3, with 8 bases matching TRBD1. CDR1 SGHTA and CDR2 FQGNSA come from the germline V gene. The CDR3 length is 17 residues. Germline trimming cut 5 bases from V and 3 bases from J; bases unmatched to any gene: 13. The CDR3 DNA reads TGTGCCAGCAGCCTGTTATCGACGGACAGGGTAACAGATACGCAGTATTTT. Protein sequence: CASSLLSTDRVTDTQYF.

The chain is built from TRBV12-5 and TRBJ1-2; maybe TRBD1 (6 bases). CDR3 length: 16 residues. With 5 bases removed from V and 2 bases from J, the gap between germline ends came to 18 bases. Germline CDR1 LGHNT, CDR2 FRNRAP. CDR3 DNA: TGTGCTAGTGGTCCCATGGGGGCAGGGAGAAACTATGGCTACACCTTC. It yields the protein CASGPMGAGRNYGYTF.